The source of this T cell receptor beta chain is a study of blood T cell repertoires in COVID-19. The CDR3 contains 16 residues. CDR1 is SEHNR and CDR2 is FQNEAQ in the germline V gene (reference sequence). V shed 6 bases and J 3 bases; nucleotides not matched to a gene: 6. Original methodology: Reference gene primer amplification gave estimated nucleated cell counts. Using immunoSEQ multiplex PCR, the repertoire was profiled, and TCRdb retains in-frame clones only, with some absent. Clone size and the V and J calls come from that table; the DNA yielded D and trimming. In the table there are tens of thousands of clones, over 70% of which are singletons.

This sequence joins TRBV7-9 and TRBJ2-1; TRBD2 agrees at 12 bases. The source of this sequence is a man older than 75 with active or convalescent COVID-19. What was sequenced was peripheral blood. The CDR3 loop reads CASSETSGGIYNEQFF. CDR3 bases: TGTGCCAGCAGTGAGACTAGCGGGGGTATCTACAATGAGCAGTTCTTC. Together with reference TRBV7-9 and TRBJ2-1, the CDR3 gives the full variable domain: DTGVSQNPRHKITKRGQNVTFRCDPISEHNRLYWYRQTLGQGPEFLTYFQNEAQLEKSRLLSDRFSAERPKGSFSTLEIQRTEQGDSAMYLCASSETSGGIYNEQFFGPGTRLTVL.